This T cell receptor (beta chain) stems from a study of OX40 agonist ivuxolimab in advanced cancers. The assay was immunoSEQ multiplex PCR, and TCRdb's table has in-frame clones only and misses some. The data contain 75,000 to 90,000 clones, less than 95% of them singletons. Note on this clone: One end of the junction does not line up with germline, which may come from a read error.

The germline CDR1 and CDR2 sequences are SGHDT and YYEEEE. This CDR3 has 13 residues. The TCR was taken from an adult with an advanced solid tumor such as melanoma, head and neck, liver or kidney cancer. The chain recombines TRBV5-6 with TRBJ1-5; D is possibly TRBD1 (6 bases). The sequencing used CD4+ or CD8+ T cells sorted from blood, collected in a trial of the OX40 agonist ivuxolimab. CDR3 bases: TGTGCCAGCAGCGCCGGGGGCAAGCAGCCCCAGCATTTT. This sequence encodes CASSAGGKQPQHF.